This T cell receptor (beta chain) was retrieved from a study of vaccination and CD4 T cells after COVID-19. V dropped 6 bases and J dropped 1 base, with 9 bases sitting between them. This CDR3 has 13 residues. Germline CDR1 MNHEY, CDR2 SVGEGT. With the Oncomine TCR Beta short-read assay, DNA from cultured CD4+ T cells was sequenced. Via MiXCR, TCRdb re-called the PCR reads, giving one row per CDR3 protein. The sample gives about 20,000 distinct CDR3 sequences, about 44% of which show up once; more than 7.5% is in the top ten. This clonotype was found once. Its antigen is unknown. Specified treatment: roughly nine-day PBMC culture with coronavirus spike peptide pools or control peptides (ViraFEST assay).

The specimen was CD4+ T cells from blood, cultured in vitro, collected after SARS-CoV-2 vaccination. The receptor's source is a human donor who had recovered from COVID-19. V is TRBV6-2 or TRBV6-3 and J is TRBJ1-1; no clear D. CDR3 residues: CASSLAENTEAFF. In DNA form, the CDR3 reads TGTGCCAGCAGCCTAGCAGAGAACACTGAAGCTTTCTTT.